This TCR beta chain was recorded in a study of cytomegalovirus exposure and HLA in healthy donors. Primers included in the PCR were 60 Vbeta and 13 Jbeta primers. Sequencing used immunoSEQ multiplex PCR; TCRdb keeps in-frame clones, though not all of them. The repertoire holds 140,000 to 150,000 clones, with almost 85% as singletons. The specimen was PBMCs. This sequence originates from a woman aged 60-75 years in good health and CMV-seropositive.

CDR3 sequence (DNA): TGCGCCAGCAGCCAAGCGATGGAGGTAGACGAGCAGTACTTC. Its protein is CASSQAMEVDEQYF. The V call is TRBV4-1, the J call TRBJ2-7, with D maybe TRBD2 (5 bases). With 1 base removed from V and 5 bases from J, the gap between germline ends came to 12 bases. Germline lookup yields CDR1 MGHRA and CDR2 YSYEKL. This CDR3 is 14 amino acids long.